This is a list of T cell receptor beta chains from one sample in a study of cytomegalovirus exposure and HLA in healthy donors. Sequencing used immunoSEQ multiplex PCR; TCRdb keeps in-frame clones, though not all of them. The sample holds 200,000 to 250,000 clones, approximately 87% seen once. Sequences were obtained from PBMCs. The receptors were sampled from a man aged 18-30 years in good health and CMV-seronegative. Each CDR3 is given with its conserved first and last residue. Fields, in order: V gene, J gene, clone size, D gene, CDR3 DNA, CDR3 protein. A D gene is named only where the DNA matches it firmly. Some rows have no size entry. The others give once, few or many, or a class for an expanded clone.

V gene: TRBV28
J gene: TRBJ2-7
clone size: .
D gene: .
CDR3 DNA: TGTGCCAGCACCCCATATACTAGCCCGGAGCAGTACTTC
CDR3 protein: CASTPYTSPEQYF

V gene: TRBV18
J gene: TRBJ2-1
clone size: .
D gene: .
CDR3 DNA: TGTGCCAGCTCACCCGGGTTGTCCAATGAGCAGTTCTTC
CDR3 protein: CASSPGLSNEQFF

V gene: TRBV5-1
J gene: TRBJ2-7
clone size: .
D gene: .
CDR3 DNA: TGCGCCAGCTCGCGTGGGGGCAGCGACGAGCAGTACTTC
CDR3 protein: CASSRGGSDEQYF

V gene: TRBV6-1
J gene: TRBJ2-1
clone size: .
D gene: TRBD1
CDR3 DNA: TGTGCCAGCAGTGATCGGGACAGGGATCGGAATGAGCAGTTCTTC
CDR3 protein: CASSDRDRDRNEQFF

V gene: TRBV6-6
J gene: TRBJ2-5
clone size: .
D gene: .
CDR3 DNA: TGTGCCAGCAGTTACCCGGAGACCCAGTACTTC
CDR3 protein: CASSYPETQYF

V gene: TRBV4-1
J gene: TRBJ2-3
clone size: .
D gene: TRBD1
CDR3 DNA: TGCGCCAGCAGCCAAACCACAGGGGGCGCGTATACGCAGTATTTT
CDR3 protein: CASSQTTGGAYTQYF

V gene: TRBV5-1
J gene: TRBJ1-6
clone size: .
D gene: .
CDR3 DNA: TGCGCCAGCAGCTTGACAGGGTACTCACCCCTCCACTTT
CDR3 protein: CASSLTGYSPLHF

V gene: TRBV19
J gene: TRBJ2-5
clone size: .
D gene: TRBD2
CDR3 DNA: TGTGCCAGTAGTATGGGTGGGACTAGCGGGACCCTAGAGACCCAGTACTTC
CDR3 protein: CASSMGGTSGTLETQYF

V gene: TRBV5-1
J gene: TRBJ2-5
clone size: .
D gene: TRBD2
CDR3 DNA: TGCGCCAGCAGCTCCGGATCGGCTAGCGGGGGCCTCCAAGAGACCCAGTACTTC
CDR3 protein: CASSSGSASGGLQETQYF

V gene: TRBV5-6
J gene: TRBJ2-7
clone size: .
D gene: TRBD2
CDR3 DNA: TGTGCCAGCAGCTTGGGGCTAGCGGGGGGTCCTAACGAGCAGTACTTC
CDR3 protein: CASSLGLAGGPNEQYF

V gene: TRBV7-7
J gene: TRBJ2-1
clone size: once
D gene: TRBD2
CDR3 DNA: TGTGCCAGCAGCCCGAAAGCCGGGAGGGGAGGCAATGAGCAGTTCTTC
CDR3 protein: CASSPKAGRGGNEQFF

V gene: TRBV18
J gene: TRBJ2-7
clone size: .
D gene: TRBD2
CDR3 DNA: TGTGCCAGCTCACGACTAGCGGACCTCTTCGACGAGCAGTACTTC
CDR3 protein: CASSRLADLFDEQYF

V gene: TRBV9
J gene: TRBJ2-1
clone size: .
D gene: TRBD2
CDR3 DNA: TGTGCCAGCAGCGAACTAGCGGCTCCCATCAATGAGCAGTTCTTC
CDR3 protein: CASSELAAPINEQFF

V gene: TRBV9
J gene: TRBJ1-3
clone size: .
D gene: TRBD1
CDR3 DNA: TGTGCCAGCAGCGTAAGTCTCCAGGGGGCTGGAAACACCATATATTTT
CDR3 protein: CASSVSLQGAGNTIYF

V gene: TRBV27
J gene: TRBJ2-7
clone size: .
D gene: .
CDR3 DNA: TGTGCCAGCAGCCTCTTGGGGCCAAGCTCCTACGAGCAGTACTTC
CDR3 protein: CASSLLGPSSYEQYF

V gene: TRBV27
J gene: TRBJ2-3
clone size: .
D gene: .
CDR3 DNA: TGTGCCAGCAGTTTATGGGGCAGGGTGGAGACAGATACGCAGTATTTT
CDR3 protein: CASSLWGRVETDTQYF

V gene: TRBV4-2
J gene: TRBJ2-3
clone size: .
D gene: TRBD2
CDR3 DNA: TGTGCCAGCAGCCAACTGGGACTAGTTCAGCACACACGTAATTACACAGATACGCAGTATTTT
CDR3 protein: CASSQLGLVQHTRNYTDTQYF

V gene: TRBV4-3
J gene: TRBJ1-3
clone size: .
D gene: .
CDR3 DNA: TGCGCCAGCAGCCAAGAAGTAGCCAGGGTTGACACCATATATTTT
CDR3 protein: CASSQEVARVDTIYF

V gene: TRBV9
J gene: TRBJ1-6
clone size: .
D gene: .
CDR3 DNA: TGTGCCAGCAGCGAACAGGGCTATAATTCACCCCTCCACTTT
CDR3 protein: CASSEQGYNSPLHF

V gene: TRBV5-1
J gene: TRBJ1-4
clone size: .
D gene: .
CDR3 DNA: TGCGCCAGCAGCGAGGGACAAGGGGATGAAAAACTGTTTTTT
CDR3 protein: CASSEGQGDEKLFF

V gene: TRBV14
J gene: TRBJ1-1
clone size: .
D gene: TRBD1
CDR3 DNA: TGTGCCAGCAGCCAGAGGACAGGGAGAGCTTTCTTT
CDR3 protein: CASSQRTGRAFF

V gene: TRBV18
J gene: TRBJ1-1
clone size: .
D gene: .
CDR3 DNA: TGTGCCAGCTCACCCTCCGGGGTACCTAGGACTGAAGCTTTCTTT
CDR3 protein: CASSPSGVPRTEAFF

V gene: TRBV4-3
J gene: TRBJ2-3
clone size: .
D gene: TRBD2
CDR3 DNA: TGCGCCAGCAGCCAATTGGGACTAGCGGGATCGGGGGCCGCAGATACGCAGTATTTT
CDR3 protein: CASSQLGLAGSGAADTQYF

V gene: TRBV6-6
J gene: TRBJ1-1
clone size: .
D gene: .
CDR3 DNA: TGTGCCAGCAGTACAGGCCACCCTGAAGCTTTCTTT
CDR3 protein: CASSTGHPEAFF

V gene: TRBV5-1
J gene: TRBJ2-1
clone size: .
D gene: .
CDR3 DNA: TGCGCCAGCAGCGCGGGCTTCTCTCGGGATGAGCAGTTCTTC
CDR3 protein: CASSAGFSRDEQFF

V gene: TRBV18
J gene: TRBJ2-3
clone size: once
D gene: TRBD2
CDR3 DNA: TGTGCCAGCTCACCAACTAGCGGAGATACGCAGTATTTT
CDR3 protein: CASSPTSGDTQYF

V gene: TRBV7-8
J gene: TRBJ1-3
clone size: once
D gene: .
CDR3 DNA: TGTGCCAGCAGCCGCTCGGCAGGCAAAGGAAACACCATATATTTT
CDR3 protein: CASSRSAGKGNTIYF

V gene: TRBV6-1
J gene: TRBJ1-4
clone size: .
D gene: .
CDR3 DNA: TGTGCCAGCAGTGTTGGCCCAACCTTAAATGAAAAACTGTTTTTT
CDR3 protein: CASSVGPTLNEKLFF

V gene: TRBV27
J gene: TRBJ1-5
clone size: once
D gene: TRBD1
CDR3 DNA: TGTGCCAGCAGTTTAACCCCGGACAGGAACCAGCATTTT
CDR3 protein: CASSLTPDRNQHF

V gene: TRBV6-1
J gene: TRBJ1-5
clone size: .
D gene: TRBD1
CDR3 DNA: TGTGCCACCCGGACAGGGAGGTTGGGCAATCAGCCCCAGCATTTT
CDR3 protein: CATRTGRLGNQPQHF

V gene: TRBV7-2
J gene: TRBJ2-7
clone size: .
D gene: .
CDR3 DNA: TGTGCCAGCAGCCCCGCCCGGGGCGAGCAGTACTTC
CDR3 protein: CASSPARGEQYF

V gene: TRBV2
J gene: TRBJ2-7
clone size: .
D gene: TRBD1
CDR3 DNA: TGTGCCAGCAGTGAAGCCCAAGGGACAGGGGGTTACGAGCAGTACTTC
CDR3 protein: CASSEAQGTGGYEQYF

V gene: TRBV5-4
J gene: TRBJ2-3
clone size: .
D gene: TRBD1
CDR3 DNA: TGTGCCAGCAGCTCGCCCGGGACAGGTGAGGCAGATACGCAGTATTTT
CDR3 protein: CASSSPGTGEADTQYF

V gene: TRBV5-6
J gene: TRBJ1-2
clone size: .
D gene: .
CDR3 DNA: TGTGCCAGCAGCTTGGGACAGGCTAACTATGGCTACACCTTC
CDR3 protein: CASSLGQANYGYTF

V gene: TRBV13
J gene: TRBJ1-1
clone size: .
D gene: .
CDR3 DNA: TGTGCCAGCAGCTTAGGCCTGGGGGCAGGATTCACTGAAGCTTTCTTT
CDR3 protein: CASSLGLGAGFTEAFF

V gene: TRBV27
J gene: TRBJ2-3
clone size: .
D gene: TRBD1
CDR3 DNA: TGTGCCAGCAGTCGCGGGACAGGGGGGAGACCAACAGATACGCAGTATTTT
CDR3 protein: CASSRGTGGRPTDTQYF

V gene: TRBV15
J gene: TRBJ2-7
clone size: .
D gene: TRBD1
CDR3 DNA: TGTGCCACCAGCAGACCTAGACAGGGTTCCGGCGAGCAGTACTTC
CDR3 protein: CATSRPRQGSGEQYF

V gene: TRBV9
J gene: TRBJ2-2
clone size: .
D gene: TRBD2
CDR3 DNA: TGTGCCAGCAGCGTAGGGAGTAGCGGGGGGGCCGGCACCGGGGAGCTGTTTTTT
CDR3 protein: CASSVGSSGGAGTGELFF

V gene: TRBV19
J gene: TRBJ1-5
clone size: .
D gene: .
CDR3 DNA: TGTGCCAGTAGTATCGACAGAGATCAGCCCCAGCATTTT
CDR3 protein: CASSIDRDQPQHF

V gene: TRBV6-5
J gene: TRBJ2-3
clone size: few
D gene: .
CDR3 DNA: TGTGCCGCCGGCGGCGGGGGCGGGACAGATACGCAGTATTTT
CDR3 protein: CAAGGGGGTDTQYF

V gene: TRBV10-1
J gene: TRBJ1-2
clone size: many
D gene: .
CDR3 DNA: TGCGCCTCCGGGGAGGGGACCTATGGCTACACCTTC
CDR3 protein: CASGEGTYGYTF

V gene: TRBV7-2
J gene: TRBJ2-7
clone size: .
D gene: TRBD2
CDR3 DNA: TGTGCCAGCAGCTTAGGTCGAGCGGGAGCCCCATCGAAGTACTTC
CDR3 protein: CASSLGRAGAPSKYF

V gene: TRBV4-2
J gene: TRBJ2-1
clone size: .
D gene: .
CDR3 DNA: TGTGCCAGCAGCCAAGTCTCCCCTCCCGGGGACAATGAGCAGTTCTTC
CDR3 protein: CASSQVSPPGDNEQFF

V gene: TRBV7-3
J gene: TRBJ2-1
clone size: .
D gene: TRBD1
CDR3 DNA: TGTGCCAGCAGCGCGGACAGGGAAGGCAATGAGCAGTTCTTC
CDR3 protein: CASSADREGNEQFF

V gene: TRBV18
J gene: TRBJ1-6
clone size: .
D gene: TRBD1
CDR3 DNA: TGTGCCAGCTCACCTCTCCTTCTCGGCAGGGGGCGTTCACCCCTCCACTTT
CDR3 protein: CASSPLLLGRGRSPLHF

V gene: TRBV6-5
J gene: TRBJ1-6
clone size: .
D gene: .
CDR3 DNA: TGTGCCAGCAGTTACTCGGAGGGGACGGTTTCCCTCCACTTT
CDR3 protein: CASSYSEGTVSLHF

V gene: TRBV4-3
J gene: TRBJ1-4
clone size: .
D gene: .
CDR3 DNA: TGCGCCAGCAGCCAAGGGATGGGGACTACAAGAGAAAAACTGTTTTTT
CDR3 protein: CASSQGMGTTREKLFF

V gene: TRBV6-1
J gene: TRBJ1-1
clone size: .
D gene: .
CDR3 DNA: TGTGCCAGCAGTGAAGTAGGGGGGGAGGGCACTGAAGCTTTCTTT
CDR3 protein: CASSEVGGEGTEAFF

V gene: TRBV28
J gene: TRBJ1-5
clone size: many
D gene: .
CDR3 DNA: TGTGCCAGCAGTACGAAATTGAGACAGATCAATCAGCCCCAGCATTTT
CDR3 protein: CASSTKLRQINQPQHF

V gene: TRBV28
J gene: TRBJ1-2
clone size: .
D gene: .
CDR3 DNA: TGTGCCAGCAGTTTATCTGCAGGGGTCGGCTACACCTTC
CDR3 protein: CASSLSAGVGYTF

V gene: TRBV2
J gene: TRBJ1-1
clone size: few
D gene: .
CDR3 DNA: TGTGCCAGCAGGGACTTGGATTGGGAGGTGAACACTGAAGCTTTCTTT
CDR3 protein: CASRDLDWEVNTEAFF

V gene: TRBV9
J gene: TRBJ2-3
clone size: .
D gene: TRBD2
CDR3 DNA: TGTGCCAGCAGCGTAGGCGGGGGGTCCTACACAGATACGCAGTATTTT
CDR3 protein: CASSVGGGSYTDTQYF

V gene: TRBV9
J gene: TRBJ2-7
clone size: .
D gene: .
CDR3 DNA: TGTGCCAGCAGCGTAGAAAGCCGCCCGGCCTACGAGCAGTACTTC
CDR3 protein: CASSVESRPAYEQYF

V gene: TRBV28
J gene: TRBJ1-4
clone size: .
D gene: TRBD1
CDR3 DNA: TGTGCCAGCGGGGACAGATGGACTGAAAAACTGTTTTTT
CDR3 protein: CASGDRWTEKLFF

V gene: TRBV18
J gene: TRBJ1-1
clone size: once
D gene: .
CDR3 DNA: TGTGCCAGCTCACCACCATCCCGGGTCAACACTGAAGCTTTCTTT
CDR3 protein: CASSPPSRVNTEAFF

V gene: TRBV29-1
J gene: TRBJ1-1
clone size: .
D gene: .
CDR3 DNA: TGCAGCGGGGGACTCGGGAGAACTGAAGCTTTCTTT
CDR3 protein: CSGGLGRTEAFF

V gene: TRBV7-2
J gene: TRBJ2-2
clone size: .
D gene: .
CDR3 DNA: TGTGCCAGCAGCCCGGTTGGCGGGGAGCTGTTTTTT
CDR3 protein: CASSPVGGELFF